This T cell receptor beta chain was recovered during a study of blood T cell repertoires in COVID-19. CDR1 is SGHRS, CDR2 YFSETQ, per germline. CDR3 length: 16 residues. Germline trimming cut 2 bases from V and 5 bases from J; bases unmatched to any gene: 7. Assay used: immunoSEQ multiplex PCR; TCRdb lists only in-frame clones, some missing. There are 25,000 or so clones in the sample; 88% occur only once, and about 7.7% lies in the top ten. This clonotype was sampled from a woman between 50 and 59 years old with active COVID-19. The V gene is TRBV5-1, the J gene TRBJ2-5; 12 bases line up with TRBD1. The sample consisted of peripheral blood. The CDR3 is CASSFGTGGRLETQYF. DNA of the CDR3: TGCGCCAGCAGCTTCGGGACAGGGGGCCGGTTGGAGACCCAGTACTTC.